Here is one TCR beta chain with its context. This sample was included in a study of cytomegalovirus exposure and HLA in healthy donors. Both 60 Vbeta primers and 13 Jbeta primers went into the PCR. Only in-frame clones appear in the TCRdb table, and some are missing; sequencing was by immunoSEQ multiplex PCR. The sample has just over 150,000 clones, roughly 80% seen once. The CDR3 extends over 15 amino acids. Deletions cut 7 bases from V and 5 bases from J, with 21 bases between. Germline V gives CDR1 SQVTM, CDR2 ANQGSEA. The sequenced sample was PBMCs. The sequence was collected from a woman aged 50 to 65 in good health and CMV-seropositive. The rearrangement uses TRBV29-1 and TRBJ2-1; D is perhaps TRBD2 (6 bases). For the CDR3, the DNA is TGCAGCGCCCCCGTCTTCACTAGCACCAACAATGAGCAGTTCTTC. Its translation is CSAPVFTSTNNEQFF.